Listed here are 20 T cell receptor beta chains from one sample, sequenced in a study of shared clonotypes between healthy human individuals (dated by TCRdb to about 2020). Libraries were constructed by the immunoSEQ multiplex PCR assay. Entries here come from immuneACCESS through TCRdb and include only in-frame sequences with V and J called. Some clones fail to appear in such tables; in the studies checked, an unresolved V gene covers under half of the shortfall, and the cause of the remainder is unknown. For this sample there are fewer than 600,000 clones; more than 65% appear just once. The top ten constitute 10% to 15% of the sample. The specimen sequenced was PBMCs. Receptors originate from a woman between 35 and 50 years old in good health. Some clones in this sample may be carry-over from other donors' samples.

V gene TRBV30 combines with J gene TRBJ1-2; 8 positions match TRBD1. CDR3 length equals 16 residues. V trimming: 4 bases; J trimming: 5 bases; junction bases outside the gene matches: 15. Germline CDR1 and CDR2: GTSNPN and SVGIG (reference sequence). CDR3 sequence reads: CAWIKGQGRTGYGYTF. CDR3 nucleotide sequence: TGTGCCTGGATAAAAGGGCAGGGAAGGACAGGGTATGGCTACACCTTC.

The genes are TRBV28 and TRBJ1-1, with TRBD1 matching 7 bases. V was pared by 1 base and J by 3 bases, with 5 bases of the junction left unmatched. The CDR3 is 15 residues long. The germline V gene encodes CDR1 MDHEN and CDR2 SYDVKM. The CDR3 region has the DNA TGTGCCAGCAGTTTATACAGGGGTATGGACACTGAAGCTTTCTTT. Its translation: CASSLYRGMDTEAFF.

V usage is TRBV2 and J usage is TRBJ2-3; 13 bases agree with TRBD2. This CDR3 has 14 residues. The V segment lost 6 bases and the J segment 4 bases; nucleotides outside the gene matches: 1. Germline V gene data show CDR1 as SNHLY and CDR2 as FYNNEI. CDR3 in DNA: TGTGCCAGCAGACTAGCGGGAGGGCCAGATACGCAGTATTTT. Its translation: CASRLAGGPDTQYF.

V gene TRBV28 combines with J gene TRBJ1-2, with D possibly TRBD1 on 5 matching bases. Between the trimmed V and J ends, which lost 5 bases and 4 bases, there was a span of 20 bases. The CDR3 has 16 residues. The germline gives CDR1 MDHEN, CDR2 SYDVKM. This CDR3 is CASSAGYVTGVYGYTF. The CDR3, as DNA: TGTGCCAGCAGTGCAGGGTACGTGACTGGGGTCTATGGCTACACCTTC.

For the CDR3, the DNA is TGTGCCAGCAGTCTACAGGGCCTTGGCACTGAAGCTTTCTTT. Its protein product is CASSLQGLGTEAFF. The chain combines TRBV27 with TRBJ1-1, with TRBD1 as a possible D gene (6 bases). CDR3 size: 14 residues. The germline gives CDR1 MNHEY, CDR2 SMNVEV (reference sequence). With 5 bases removed from V and 4 bases from J, the gap between germline ends came to 14 bases.

The rearrangement joins TRBV11-2 to TRBJ2-5; 7 bases are a match to TRBD1. Germline loops: CDR1 SGHAT, CDR2 FQNNGV. With 5 bases clipped from V and 0 bases from J, the junction kept 6 bases outside the gene matches. The CDR3 is 15 amino acids. Written as DNA, the CDR3 is TGTGCCAGCAGCCCCCAGGGGGTCTACCAAGAGACCCAGTACTTC. Protein sequence: CASSPQGVYQETQYF. The variable domain in full, with the rest retrieved from reference TRBV11-2 and TRBJ2-5, is EAGVAQSPRYKIIEKRQSVAFWCNPISGHATLYWYQQILGQGPKLLIQFQNNGVVDDSQLPKDRFSAERLKGVDSTLKIQPAKLEDSAVYLCASSPQGVYQETQYFGPGTRLLVL.

The CDR3 region is CASSGVGRRRNEQFF. In nucleotides, the CDR3 is TGTGCCAGCAGCGGGGTCGGGAGGAGAAGGAATGAGCAGTTCTTC. This sequence joins TRBV9 and TRBJ2-1; 7 bases align to TRBD2. This CDR3 contains 15 residues. Looked up from germline, CDR1 is SGDLS and CDR2 is YYNGEE. V was pared by 3 bases and J by 7 bases, with 10 bases of the junction left unmatched.

CDR3 bases: TGTGCCAGCAGCTCACCCACAAACCGGCCGGGACAGGTAGACAATGAGCAGTTCTTC. As protein: CASSSPTNRPGQVDNEQFF. V and J are TRBV7-2 and TRBJ2-1, with 8 bases matching TRBD1. V shed 4 bases, J shed 5 bases, and the junction held 19 bases outside the gene matches. The length of the CDR3 is 19 residues. CDR1 SGHTA and CDR2 FQGNSA come from the germline V gene.

The V and J genes are TRBV2 and TRBJ2-7; 8 nucleotides match TRBD2. The junction had 6 bases not matched to a gene; V was cut back by 2 bases and J by 3 bases. The CDR3 is made up of 15 amino acids. In germline, CDR1 is SNHLY, CDR2 FYNNEI. The CDR3 reads CASSERGRRNYEQYF. CDR3 sequence (DNA): TGTGCCAGCAGTGAACGCGGGAGGCGAAACTACGAGCAGTACTTC.

J is TRBJ1-2 and V is TRBV28; D remains unclear. Germline lookup yields CDR1 MDHEN and CDR2 SYDVKM. The CDR3 runs 14 residues. Between the trimmed V and J ends, which lost 3 bases and 0 bases, there was a span of 8 bases. DNA for the CDR3: TGTGCCAGCAGTTTGGGCAAGTCTAACTATGGCTACACCTTC. This gives the protein CASSLGKSNYGYTF.

The gene calls are TRBV30 and TRBJ2-7, with 7 bases matching TRBD2. The CDR3 extends over 14 amino acids. V lost 3 bases and J lost 4; bases outside the gene matches: 9. The germline V gene encodes CDR1 GTSNPN and CDR2 SVGIG (reference sequence). The CDR3 sequence: CAWRHPAGYYEQYF. The CDR3 DNA reads as TGTGCCTGGAGGCATCCAGCGGGATATTACGAGCAGTACTTC.

CDR3 sequence: CASSLGVSDETQYF. Here the CDR3 DNA reads TGCGCCAGCAGCTTGGGTGTATCAGACGAGACCCAGTACTTC. The rearrangement joins TRBV5-1 to TRBJ2-5, with D unresolved. Trimming took 0 bases from V and 5 from J, leaving 11 bases between them. This CDR3 has 14 amino acids. Germline values: CDR1 SGHRS, CDR2 YFSETQ.

The chain carries TRBV15 and TRBJ2-1; perhaps TRBD1 as D (6 bases). V was cut by 2 bases and J by 0 bases, with 11 bases left in between. The CDR3 is made up of 16 amino acids. Germline lookup yields CDR1 LNHNV and CDR2 YYDKDF (reference sequence). CDR3 DNA: TGTGCCACCAGCAGATATACAGGGAGCTCCTACAATGAGCAGTTCTTC. Amino acid sequence: CATSRYTGSSYNEQFF.

J is TRBJ2-3 and V is TRBV5-1; 9 bases are shared with TRBD2. The CDR3 extends over 14 amino acids. V was pared by 4 bases and J by 5 bases, with 5 bases of the junction left unmatched. Germline V gives CDR1 SGHRS, CDR2 YFSETQ. The CDR3 loop is CASSQGLAVDTQYF. In nucleotides, the CDR3 is TGCGCCAGCAGCCAGGGACTAGCCGTAGATACGCAGTATTTT. The full variable domain, with the rest looked up from reference TRBV5-1 and TRBJ2-3, is KAGVTQTPRYLIKTRGQQVTLSCSPISGHRSVSWYQQTPGQGLQFLFEYFSETQRNKGNFPGRFSGRQFSNSRSEMNVSTLELGDSALYLCASSQGLAVDTQYFGPGTRLTVL.

V usage is TRBV28 and J usage is TRBJ1-2, with D possibly matching TRBD1 (5 bases). CDR3 length: 13 amino acids. Trimming cost V 8 bases and J 9 bases, with 19 bases left between them. CDR1 is MDHEN, CDR2 SYDVKM, per germline. CDR3 sequence: CASRSGGEMSYTF. The CDR3 region has the DNA TGTGCCAGCCGCTCGGGGGGTGAAATGAGCTACACCTTC.

The rearrangement joins TRBV2 to TRBJ2-1, with 7 bases lining up with TRBD1. This CDR3 contains 13 residues. Losses at the gene ends were 6 bases for V and 8 bases for J; bases not matched to a gene: 7. Germline CDR1 is SNHLY and CDR2 is FYNNEI. In DNA form, the CDR3 reads TGTGCCAGCAGCCGAGACAGGGACCATGAGCAGTTCTTC. Translation gives CASSRDRDHEQFF.

The J gene is TRBJ2-7, the V gene TRBV5-4; D perhaps matches TRBD2 (5 bases). Germline-derived CDR1 and CDR2 are SGHNT and YYREEE (reference sequence). The CDR3 has 13 amino acids. V was shortened by 7 bases and J by 3 bases, with 14 bases between the two germline ends. This chain's CDR3 is CASRASPNYEQYF. Written as DNA, the CDR3 is TGTGCCAGCCGGGCTAGCCCAAACTACGAGCAGTACTTC.

The rearrangement links TRBV10-2 to TRBJ1-1; D remains ambiguous. V was pared by 6 bases and J by 0 bases, with 11 bases between. Germline V CDR1 and CDR2: WSHSY, SAAADI. This CDR3 is built from 14 residues. CDR3: CASSEAPMNTEAFF. Written as DNA, the CDR3 is TGCGCCAGCAGCGAAGCCCCCATGAACACTGAAGCTTTCTTT.

The rearrangement uses TRBV6-6 and TRBJ2-1, with 7 bases matching TRBD1. The V and J ends lost 6 bases and 7 bases, in that order; junction bases with no gene match: 9. Germline CDR1 and CDR2: MNHNY and SVGAGI (reference sequence). This CDR3 region has 14 residues. CDR3 DNA sequence: TGTGCCAGCAGCCAGGCCGACAGGGTAAATGAGCAGTTCTTC. This codes for CASSQADRVNEQFF.

Only a few counts were recorded for this clone. This sequence joins TRBV9 and TRBJ2-5; the D gene is possibly TRBD1 (6 bases). This CDR3 region has 16 residues. The ends were cut back, 0 bases at V and 2 bases at J, with 14 bases in the middle. Germline V gives CDR1 SGDLS, CDR2 YYNGEE. The CDR3 nucleotides are TGTGCCAGCAGCGTAGCGGGTGGGGGACAACAAGAGACCCAGTACTTC. Protein sequence: CASSVAGGGQQETQYF.